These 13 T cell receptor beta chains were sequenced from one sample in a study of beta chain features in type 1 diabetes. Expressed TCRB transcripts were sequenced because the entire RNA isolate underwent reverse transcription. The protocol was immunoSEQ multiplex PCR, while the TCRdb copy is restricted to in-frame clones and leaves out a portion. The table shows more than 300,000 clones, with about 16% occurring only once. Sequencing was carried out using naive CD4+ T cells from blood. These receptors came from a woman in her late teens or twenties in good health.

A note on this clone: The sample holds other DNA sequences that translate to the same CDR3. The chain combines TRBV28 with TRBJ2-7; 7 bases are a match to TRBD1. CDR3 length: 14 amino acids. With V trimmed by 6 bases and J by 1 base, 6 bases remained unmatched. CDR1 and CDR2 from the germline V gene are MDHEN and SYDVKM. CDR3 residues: CASSAGTASYEQYF. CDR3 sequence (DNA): TGTGCCAGCAGCGCCGGGACAGCATCCTACGAGCAGTACTTC. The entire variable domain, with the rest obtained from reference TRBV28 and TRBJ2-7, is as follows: DVKVTQSSRYLVKRTGEKVFLECVQDMDHENMFWYRQDPGLGLRLIYFSYDVKMKEKGDIPEGYSVSREKKERFSLILESASTNQTSMYLCASSAGTASYEQYFGPGTRLTVT.

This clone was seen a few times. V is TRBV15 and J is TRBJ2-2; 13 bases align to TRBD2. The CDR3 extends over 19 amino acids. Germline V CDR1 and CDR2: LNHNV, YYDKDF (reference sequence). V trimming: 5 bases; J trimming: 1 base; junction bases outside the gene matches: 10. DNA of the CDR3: TGTGCCACCAGCGGCGGGACTAGCGGGAAGATCGTGAACACCGGGGAGCTGTTTTTT. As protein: CATSGGTSGKIVNTGELFF.

CDR3: CASSTGQEKETQYF. The CDR3 nucleotides are TGCGCCAGCAGCACGGGACAGGAGAAAGAGACCCAGTACTTC. The gene calls are TRBV5-1 and TRBJ2-5; TRBD1 aligns across 8 bases. The CDR3 spans 14 residues. V trimming: 4 bases; J trimming: 3 bases; junction bases outside the gene matches: 5. Germline values: CDR1 SGHRS, CDR2 YFSETQ. Combining the CDR3 with reference TRBV5-1 and TRBJ2-5 gives the whole variable domain KAGVTQTPRYLIKTRGQQVTLSCSPISGHRSVSWYQQTPGQGLQFLFEYFSETQRNKGNFPGRFSGRQFSNSRSEMNVSTLELGDSALYLCASSTGQEKETQYFGPGTRLLVL.

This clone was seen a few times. CDR3 nucleotide sequence: TGTGCCTGGAGGGGGACTAGCGGGAGATTGGGCGATGAGCAGTTCTTC. Translating it yields CAWRGTSGRLGDEQFF. The V and J genes are TRBV30 and TRBJ2-1; 14 bases fit TRBD2. Germline V gene sequence: CDR1 GTSNPN, CDR2 SVGIG (reference sequence). This CDR3 is built from 16 residues. Trimming cost V 3 bases and J 8 bases; bases outside gene matches: 9.

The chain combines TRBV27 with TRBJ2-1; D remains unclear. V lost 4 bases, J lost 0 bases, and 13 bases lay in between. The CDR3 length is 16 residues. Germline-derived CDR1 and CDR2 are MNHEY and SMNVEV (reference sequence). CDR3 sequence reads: CASSSQSVSSYNEQFF. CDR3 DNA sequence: TGTGCCAGCAGTTCCCAAAGCGTTAGCTCCTACAATGAGCAGTTCTTC.

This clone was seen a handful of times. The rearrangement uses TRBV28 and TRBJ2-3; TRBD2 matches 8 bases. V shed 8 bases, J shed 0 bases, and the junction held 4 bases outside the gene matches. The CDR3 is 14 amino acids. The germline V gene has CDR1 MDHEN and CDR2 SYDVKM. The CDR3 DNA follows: TGTGCCAGCGACGGGAGGGTTAGCACAGATACGCAGTATTTT. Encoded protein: CASDGRVSTDTQYF. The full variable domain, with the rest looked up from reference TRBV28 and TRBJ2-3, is DVKVTQSSRYLVKRTGEKVFLECVQDMDHENMFWYRQDPGLGLRLIYFSYDVKMKEKGDIPEGYSVSREKKERFSLILESASTNQTSMYLCASDGRVSTDTQYFGPGTRLTVL.

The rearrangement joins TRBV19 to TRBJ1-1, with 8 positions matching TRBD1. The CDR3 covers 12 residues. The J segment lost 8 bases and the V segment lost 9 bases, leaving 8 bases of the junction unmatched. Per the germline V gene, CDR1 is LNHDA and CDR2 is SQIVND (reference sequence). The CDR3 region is CASKTQGGEAFF. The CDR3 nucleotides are TGTGCCAGCAAAACACAGGGGGGAGAAGCTTTCTTT. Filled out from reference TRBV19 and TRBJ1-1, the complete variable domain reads DGGITQSPKYLFRKEGQNVTLSCEQNLNHDAMYWYRQDPGQGLRLIYYSQIVNDFQKGDIAEGYSVSREKKESFPLTVTSAQKNPTAFYLCASKTQGGEAFFGQGTRLTVV.

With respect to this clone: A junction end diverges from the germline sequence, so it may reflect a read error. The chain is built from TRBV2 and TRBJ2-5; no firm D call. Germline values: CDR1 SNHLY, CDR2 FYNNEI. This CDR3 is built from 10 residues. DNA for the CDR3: TGTGCCAGCAGTCGGCCAGGCGAGAACTTC. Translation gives CASSRPGENF. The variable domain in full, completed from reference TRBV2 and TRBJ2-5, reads EPEVTQTPSHQVTQMGQEVILRCVPISNHLYFYWYRQILGQKVEFLVSFYNNEISEKSEIFDDQFSVERPDGSNFTLKIRSTKLEDSAMYFCASSRPGENFGPGTRLLVL.

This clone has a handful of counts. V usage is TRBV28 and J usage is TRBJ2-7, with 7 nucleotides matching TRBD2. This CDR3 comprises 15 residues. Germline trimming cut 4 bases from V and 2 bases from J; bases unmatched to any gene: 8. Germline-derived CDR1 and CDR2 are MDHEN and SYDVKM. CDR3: CASSSGGSKTYEQYF. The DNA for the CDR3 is TGTGCCAGCAGTTCCGGCGGGAGTAAAACCTACGAGCAGTACTTC. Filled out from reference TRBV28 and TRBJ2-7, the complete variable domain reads DVKVTQSSRYLVKRTGEKVFLECVQDMDHENMFWYRQDPGLGLRLIYFSYDVKMKEKGDIPEGYSVSREKKERFSLILESASTNQTSMYLCASSSGGSKTYEQYFGPGTRLTVT.

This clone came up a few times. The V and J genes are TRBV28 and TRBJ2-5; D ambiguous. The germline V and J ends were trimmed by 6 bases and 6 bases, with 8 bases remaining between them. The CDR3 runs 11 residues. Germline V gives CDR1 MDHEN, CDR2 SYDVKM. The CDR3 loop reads CASRVEQTQYF. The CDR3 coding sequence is TGTGCCAGCAGGGTAGAACAGACCCAGTACTTC.

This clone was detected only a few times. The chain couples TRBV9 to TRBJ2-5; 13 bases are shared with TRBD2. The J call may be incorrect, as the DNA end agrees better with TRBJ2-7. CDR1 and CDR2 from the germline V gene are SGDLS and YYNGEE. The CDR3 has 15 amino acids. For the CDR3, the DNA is TGTGCCAGCAGCCGGGGGACTAGCGGGAAGTACGAGCAGTACTTC. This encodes CASSRGTSGKYEQYF.

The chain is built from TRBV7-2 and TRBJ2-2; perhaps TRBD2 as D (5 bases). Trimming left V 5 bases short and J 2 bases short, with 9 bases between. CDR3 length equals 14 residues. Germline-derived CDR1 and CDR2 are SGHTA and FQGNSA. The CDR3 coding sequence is TGTGCCAGCAGCCCGGACTCTAACACCGGGGAGCTGTTTTTT. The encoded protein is CASSPDSNTGELFF.

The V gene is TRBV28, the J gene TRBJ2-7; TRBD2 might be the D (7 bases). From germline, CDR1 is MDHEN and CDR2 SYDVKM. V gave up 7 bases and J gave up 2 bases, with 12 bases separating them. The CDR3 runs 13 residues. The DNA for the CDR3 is TGTGCCAGCATGGGGGGGGCAGCCTACGAGCAGTACTTC. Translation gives CASMGGAAYEQYF.